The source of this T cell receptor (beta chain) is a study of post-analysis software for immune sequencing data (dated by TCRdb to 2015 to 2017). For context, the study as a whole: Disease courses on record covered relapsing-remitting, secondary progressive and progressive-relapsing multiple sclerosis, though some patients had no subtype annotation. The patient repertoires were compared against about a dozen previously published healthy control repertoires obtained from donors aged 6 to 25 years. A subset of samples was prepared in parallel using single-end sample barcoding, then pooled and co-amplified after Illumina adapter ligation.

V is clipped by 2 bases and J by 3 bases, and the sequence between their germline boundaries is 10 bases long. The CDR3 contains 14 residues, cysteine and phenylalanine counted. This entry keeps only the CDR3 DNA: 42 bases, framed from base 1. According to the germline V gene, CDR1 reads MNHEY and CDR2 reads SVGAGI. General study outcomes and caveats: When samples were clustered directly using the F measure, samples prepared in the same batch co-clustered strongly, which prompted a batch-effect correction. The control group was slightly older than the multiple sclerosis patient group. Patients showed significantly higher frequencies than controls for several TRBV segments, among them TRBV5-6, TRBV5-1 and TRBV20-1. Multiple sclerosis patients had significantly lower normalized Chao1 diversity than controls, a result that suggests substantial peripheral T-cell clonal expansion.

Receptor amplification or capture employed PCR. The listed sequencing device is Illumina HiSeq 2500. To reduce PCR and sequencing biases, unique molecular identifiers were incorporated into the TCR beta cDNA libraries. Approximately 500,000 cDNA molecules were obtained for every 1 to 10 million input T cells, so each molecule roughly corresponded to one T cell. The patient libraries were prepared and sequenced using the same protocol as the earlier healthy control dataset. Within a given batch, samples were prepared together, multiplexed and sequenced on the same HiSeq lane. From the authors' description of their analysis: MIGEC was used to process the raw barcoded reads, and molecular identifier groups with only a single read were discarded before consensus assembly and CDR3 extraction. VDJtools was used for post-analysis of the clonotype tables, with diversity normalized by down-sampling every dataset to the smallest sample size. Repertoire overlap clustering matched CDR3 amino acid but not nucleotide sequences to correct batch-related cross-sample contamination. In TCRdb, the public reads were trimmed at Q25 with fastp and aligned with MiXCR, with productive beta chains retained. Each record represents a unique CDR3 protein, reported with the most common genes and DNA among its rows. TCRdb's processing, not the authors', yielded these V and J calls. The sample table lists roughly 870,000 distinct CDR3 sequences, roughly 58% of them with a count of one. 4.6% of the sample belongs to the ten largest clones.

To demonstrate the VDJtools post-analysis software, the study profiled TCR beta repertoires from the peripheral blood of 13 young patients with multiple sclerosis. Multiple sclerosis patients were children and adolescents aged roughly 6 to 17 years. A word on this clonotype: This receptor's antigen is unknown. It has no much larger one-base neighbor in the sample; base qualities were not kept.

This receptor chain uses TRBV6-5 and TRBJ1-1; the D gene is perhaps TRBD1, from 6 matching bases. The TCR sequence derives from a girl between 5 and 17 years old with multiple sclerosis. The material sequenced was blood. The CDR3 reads CASSYLSGDTEAFF. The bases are TGTGCCAGCAGTTACCTGTCAGGGGACACTGAAGCTTTCTTT.